Listed below are T cell receptor beta chains from one sample, sequenced in a study of blood T cell repertoires in COVID-19. TCRdb's table, derived via immunoSEQ multiplex PCR, lists solely in-frame clones and lacks some. Among about 38,000 clones listed, approximately 80% were seen once. Sequenced sample: peripheral blood. These TCRs come from a man in his sixties with COVID-19, enrolled during active disease. CDR3s include the opening cysteine and the closing phenylalanine or tryptophan. D genes are given only for firm matches. Size tells how often a clone was seen (once, few, many) or the class of an expanded clone, and some rows leave it out.

cdr3_length: 15
clone_size: -
j_call: TRBJ1-1
v_call: TRBV11-2
d_call: -
cdr3_aa: CASSLDPGSNTEAFF
cdr3_nt: TGTGCCAGCAGCTTAGATCCAGGATCTAACACTGAAGCTTTCTTT

cdr3_length: 15
clone_size: -
j_call: TRBJ2-3
v_call: TRBV18
d_call: TRBD2
cdr3_aa: CASSTVGGTTDTQYF
cdr3_nt: TGTGCCAGCTCAACCGTGGGAGGGACCACAGATACGCAGTATTTT

cdr3_length: 14
clone_size: -
j_call: TRBJ2-7
v_call: TRBV7-8
d_call: TRBD1
cdr3_aa: CASSPRTGFYEQYF
cdr3_nt: TGTGCCAGCAGCCCCCGGACAGGGTTCTACGAGCAGTACTTC

cdr3_length: 17
clone_size: few
j_call: TRBJ1-2
v_call: TRBV14
d_call: TRBD1
cdr3_aa: CASSQAALTGYGGGYTF
cdr3_nt: TGTGCCAGCAGCCAAGCGGCCCTGACAGGGTACGGCGGAGGCTACACCTTC

cdr3_length: 14
clone_size: once
j_call: TRBJ2-2
v_call: TRBV11-2
d_call: TRBD2
cdr3_aa: CASKLAGYTGELFF
cdr3_nt: TGTGCCAGCAAACTAGCGGGGTACACCGGGGAGCTGTTTTTT

cdr3_length: 13
clone_size: -
j_call: TRBJ1-2
v_call: TRBV19
d_call: -
cdr3_aa: CASNYRVGYGYTF
cdr3_nt: TGTGCCAGTAATTACAGAGTCGGCTATGGCTACACCTTC

cdr3_length: 15
clone_size: -
j_call: TRBJ2-7
v_call: TRBV27
d_call: -
cdr3_aa: CASSLTDRASYEQYF
cdr3_nt: TGTGCCAGCAGTTTAACGGACAGAGCCTCCTACGAGCAGTACTTC

cdr3_length: 14
clone_size: -
j_call: TRBJ2-7
v_call: TRBV19
d_call: -
cdr3_aa: CASSARQDSYEQYF
cdr3_nt: TGTGCCAGTAGTGCCCGACAGGACTCCTACGAGCAGTACTTC

cdr3_length: 15
clone_size: once
j_call: TRBJ2-1
v_call: TRBV4-2
d_call: TRBD1
cdr3_aa: CASSRQGDGYNEQFF
cdr3_nt: TGTGCCAGCAGCCGACAGGGGGACGGCTACAATGAGCAGTTCTTC

cdr3_length: 13
clone_size: few
j_call: TRBJ1-6
v_call: TRBV28
d_call: TRBD1
cdr3_aa: CASTTHRGSPLHF
cdr3_nt: TGTGCCAGCACGACCCACAGGGGTTCACCCCTCCACTTT

cdr3_length: 16
clone_size: -
j_call: TRBJ1-3
v_call: TRBV28
d_call: -
cdr3_aa: CASSLGRGVVGNTIYF
cdr3_nt: TGTGCCAGCAGCCTTGGTAGGGGTGTTGTCGGAAACACCATATATTTT

cdr3_length: 12
clone_size: -
j_call: TRBJ1-1
v_call: TRBV2
d_call: -
cdr3_aa: CASSEGALAAFF
cdr3_nt: TGTGCCAGCAGTGAGGGGGCCCTAGCCGCTTTCTTT

cdr3_length: 16
clone_size: few
j_call: TRBJ1-6
v_call: TRBV27
d_call: TRBD1
cdr3_aa: CASSLRPGGNNSPLHF
cdr3_nt: TGTGCCAGCAGTTTAAGGCCAGGGGGGAATAATTCACCCCTCCACTTT

cdr3_length: 17
clone_size: -
j_call: TRBJ2-4
v_call: TRBV28
d_call: TRBD2
cdr3_aa: CASSPLLGGTAKNIQYF
cdr3_nt: TGTGCCAGCAGTCCCCTCTTGGGAGGGACGGCCAAAAACATTCAGTACTTC

cdr3_length: 14
clone_size: -
j_call: TRBJ2-3
v_call: TRBV28
d_call: -
cdr3_aa: CASSRGLPQDTQYF
cdr3_nt: TGTGCCAGCAGTAGGGGACTTCCCCAGGATACGCAGTATTTT

cdr3_length: 13
clone_size: few
j_call: TRBJ1-3
v_call: TRBV30
d_call: TRBD1
cdr3_aa: CASSDRGRGTIYF
cdr3_nt: TGTGCCTCCTCCGACAGGGGCCGGGGCACCATATATTTT

cdr3_length: 11
clone_size: -
j_call: TRBJ2-1
v_call: TRBV7-2
d_call: -
cdr3_aa: CASSLFDEQFF
cdr3_nt: TGTGCCAGCAGCTTATTCGATGAGCAGTTCTTC

cdr3_length: 14
clone_size: -
j_call: TRBJ2-1
v_call: TRBV10-3
d_call: -
cdr3_aa: CAISESIRDNEQFF
cdr3_nt: TGTGCCATCAGTGAGTCGATTCGAGACAATGAGCAGTTCTTC

cdr3_length: 17
clone_size: few
j_call: TRBJ1-5
v_call: TRBV6-2/TRBV6-3
d_call: TRBD1
cdr3_aa: CASSYSTGTGFNQPQHF
cdr3_nt: TGTGCCAGCAGTTACTCTACCGGGACAGGATTCAATCAGCCCCAGCATTTT

cdr3_length: 14
clone_size: once
j_call: TRBJ2-7
v_call: TRBV19
d_call: TRBD1
cdr3_aa: CASSGQGARYEQYF
cdr3_nt: TGTGCCAGCTCTGGACAGGGGGCGAGGTACGAGCAGTACTTC

cdr3_length: 15
clone_size: -
j_call: TRBJ2-1
v_call: TRBV5-1
d_call: -
cdr3_aa: CASSFMSISYNEQFF
cdr3_nt: TGCGCCAGCAGCTTCATGTCCATCTCCTACAATGAGCAGTTCTTC

cdr3_length: 13
clone_size: few
j_call: TRBJ2-2
v_call: TRBV12-2
d_call: -
cdr3_aa: CASRVRVNGELFF
cdr3_nt: TGTGCAAGTCGCGTCAGGGTAAACGGGGAGCTGTTTTTT

cdr3_length: 16
clone_size: -
j_call: TRBJ2-1
v_call: TRBV5-1
d_call: TRBD2
cdr3_aa: CASTEGAGGSYNEQFF
cdr3_nt: TGCGCCAGCACAGAGGGAGCGGGAGGATCCTACAATGAGCAGTTCTTC

cdr3_length: 14
clone_size: -
j_call: TRBJ1-3
v_call: TRBV5-4
d_call: -
cdr3_aa: CASSSGTTGNTIYF
cdr3_nt: TGTGCCAGCAGCTCCGGGACAACTGGAAACACCATATATTTT

cdr3_length: 14
clone_size: -
j_call: TRBJ1-1
v_call: TRBV19
d_call: TRBD1
cdr3_aa: CASSIERGQGEAFF
cdr3_nt: TGTGCCAGTAGTATAGAAAGGGGGCAGGGAGAAGCTTTCTTT

cdr3_length: 14
clone_size: -
j_call: TRBJ1-3
v_call: TRBV9
d_call: -
cdr3_aa: CASSGGSSGNTIYF
cdr3_nt: TGTGCCAGCAGCGGGGGCAGCTCTGGAAACACCATATATTTT

cdr3_length: 16
clone_size: -
j_call: TRBJ2-1
v_call: TRBV18
d_call: -
cdr3_aa: CASSPPGLSSYNEQFF
cdr3_nt: TGTGCCAGCTCACCACCGGGACTGAGCTCCTACAATGAGCAGTTCTTC

cdr3_length: 13
clone_size: -
j_call: TRBJ2-7
v_call: TRBV7-2
d_call: TRBD1
cdr3_aa: CASSLDRGPEQYF
cdr3_nt: TGTGCCAGCAGCTTAGACAGGGGCCCCGAGCAGTACTTC

cdr3_length: 11
clone_size: -
j_call: TRBJ2-1
v_call: TRBV2
d_call: -
cdr3_aa: CASSVQAAPFF
cdr3_nt: TGTGCCAGCAGTGTACAGGCGGCTCCGTTCTTC

cdr3_length: 16
clone_size: -
j_call: TRBJ1-1
v_call: TRBV14
d_call: TRBD1
cdr3_aa: CASSQDIGGYNTEAFF
cdr3_nt: TGTGCCAGCAGCCAAGATATAGGGGGCTATAACACTGAAGCTTTCTTT

cdr3_length: 12
clone_size: -
j_call: TRBJ1-2
v_call: TRBV20-1
d_call: -
cdr3_aa: CSASLRASGYTF
cdr3_nt: TGCAGTGCTAGTCTCCGAGCATCGGGCTACACCTTC

cdr3_length: 13
clone_size: -
j_call: TRBJ1-2
v_call: TRBV2
d_call: TRBD1
cdr3_aa: CASSGQGARGYTF
cdr3_nt: TGTGCCAGCAGTGGACAGGGGGCGCGTGGCTACACCTTC

cdr3_length: 15
clone_size: once
j_call: TRBJ2-1
v_call: TRBV28
d_call: TRBD2
cdr3_aa: CASRRTSGGYNEQFF
cdr3_nt: TGTGCCAGCAGGAGGACTAGCGGAGGCTACAATGAGCAGTTCTTC

cdr3_length: 14
clone_size: once
j_call: TRBJ2-1
v_call: TRBV5-1
d_call: -
cdr3_aa: CASSSQETNNEQFF
cdr3_nt: TGCGCCAGCAGCTCGCAAGAAACAAACAATGAGCAGTTCTTC

cdr3_length: 15
clone_size: -
j_call: TRBJ2-3
v_call: TRBV4-3
d_call: -
cdr3_aa: CASRRGGSSTDTQYF
cdr3_nt: TGCGCCAGCAGACGAGGAGGGTCTAGCACAGATACGCAGTATTTT

cdr3_length: 14
clone_size: -
j_call: TRBJ2-7
v_call: TRBV19
d_call: -
cdr3_aa: CASSTGRGSYEQYF
cdr3_nt: TGTGCCAGTAGTACCGGCAGGGGCTCCTACGAGCAGTACTTC

cdr3_length: 12
clone_size: -
j_call: TRBJ2-5
v_call: TRBV18
d_call: -
cdr3_aa: CASSPRQETQYF
cdr3_nt: TGTGCCAGCTCACCTCGTCAAGAGACCCAGTACTTC

cdr3_length: 16
clone_size: medium-sized
j_call: TRBJ1-1
v_call: TRBV27
d_call: -
cdr3_aa: CASSPLGGSGPLEAFF
cdr3_nt: TGTGCCAGCAGTCCCCTAGGGGGATCGGGCCCTTTAGAAGCTTTCTTT